The clone carrying this TCR beta chain was seen a single time. The V gene lost 4 bases and the J gene lost 0 bases, with 7 bases spanning the gap. This CDR3 is 13 amino acids long. Germline V gives CDR1 SQVTM, CDR2 ANQGSEA. Survey-level TCR beta sequencing used the immunoSEQ assay. Profiled with immunoSEQ multiplex PCR; TCRdb holds only in-frame clones, not every one. The sample lists about 50,000 clones; more than 80% were seen once. J is TRBJ1-5 and V is TRBV29-1; D uncertain. The sample was PBMCs. The TCR comes from a man in his forties with rheumatoid arthritis. CDR3 region: CSVAENSNQPQHF. The CDR3 DNA sequence: TGCAGCGTTGCCGAGAATAGCAATCAGCCCCAGCATTTT.